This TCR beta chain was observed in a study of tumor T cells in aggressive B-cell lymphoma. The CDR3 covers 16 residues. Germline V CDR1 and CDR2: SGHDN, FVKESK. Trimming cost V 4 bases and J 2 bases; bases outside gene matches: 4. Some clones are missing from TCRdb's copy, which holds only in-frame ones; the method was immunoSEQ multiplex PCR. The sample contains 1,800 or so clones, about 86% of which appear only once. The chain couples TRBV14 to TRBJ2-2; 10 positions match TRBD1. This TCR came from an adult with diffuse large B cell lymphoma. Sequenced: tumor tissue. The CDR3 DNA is TGTGCCAGCAGCCCGAGGGACAGGGGCAACACCGGGGAGCTGTTTTTT. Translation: CASSPRDRGNTGELFF.